This is a list of T cell receptor beta chains from one sample in a study of T cell responses to AZD1222 COVID-19 vaccine. Using immunoSEQ multiplex PCR, the repertoire was profiled, and TCRdb retains in-frame clones only, with some absent. The data show 100,000 to 150,000 clones, roughly 90% seen once. Sequencing was performed on peripheral blood, taken on day 0 of AZD1222 vaccination. The receptors stem from an adult in good health. Each CDR3 is given with its conserved first and last residue. A D gene is named only where the DNA matches it firmly.

d_gene,j_gene,v_gene,CDR3aa,CDR3nt
-,TRBJ2-5,TRBV3-1/TRBV3-2,CASSLRLAQYF,TGTGCCAGCAGCCTTCGACTGGCACAGTACTTC
TRBD1,TRBJ1-4,TRBV7-9,CASSPTGDEKLFF,TGTGCCAGCAGTCCGACAGGGGATGAAAAACTGTTTTTT
-,TRBJ2-3,TRBV7-9,CASSWAATDTQYF,TGTGCCAGCAGCTGGGCAGCAACAGATACGCAGTATTTT
-,TRBJ2-7,TRBV6-2/TRBV6-3,CASSYSPDWNPYEQYF,TGTGCCAGCAGTTACAGCCCGGACTGGAACCCCTACGAGCAGTACTTC
TRBD1,TRBJ1-6,TRBV4-3,CASSPGQGLNSPLHF,TGCGCCAGCAGCCCAGGACAGGGGTTGAATTCACCCCTCCACTTT
TRBD2,TRBJ2-4,TRBV7-2,CASSAGGEIKNIQYF,TGTGCCAGCAGCGCCGGGGGGGAGATCAAAAACATTCAGTACTTC
-,TRBJ2-5,TRBV6-5,CAAGRQETQYF,TGTGCGGCGGGACGGCAAGAGACCCAGTACTTC
-,TRBJ1-5,TRBV24-1,CATDDGYSNQPQHF,TGTGCCACCGACGACGGATATAGCAATCAGCCCCAGCATTTT
TRBD1,TRBJ2-1,TRBV28,CASMVRDRWDNEQFF,TGTGCCAGCATGGTTCGGGACAGGTGGGACAATGAGCAGTTCTTC
-,TRBJ1-6,TRBV6-4,CASPRGGGSYNSPLHF,TGTGCCAGCCCGAGGGGAGGGGGATCGTATAATTCACCCCTCCACTTT
-,TRBJ2-2,TRBV6-5,CASSLTTHTGELFF,TGTGCCAGCAGCTTAACTACTCACACCGGGGAGCTGTTTTTT
-,TRBJ1-1,TRBV28,CASSAGVLEEAFF,TGTGCCAGCAGTGCAGGGGTTCTGGAAGAAGCTTTCTTT
TRBD1,TRBJ1-2,TRBV7-2,CASSPGGGGGYTF,TGTGCCAGCAGCCCAGGGGGGGGTGGAGGCTACACCTTC
-,TRBJ1-3,TRBV19,CASRLRALESTIYF,TGTGCCAGTAGACTCCGGGCCCTGGAAAGCACCATATATTTT
TRBD2,TRBJ2-7,TRBV11-3,CASSQTSGGYYEQYF,TGTGCCAGCAGCCAGACTAGCGGGGGCTATTACGAGCAGTACTTC
-,TRBJ1-1,TRBV3-1/TRBV3-2,CASSQGGGRFIEAFF,TGTGCCAGCAGCCAAGGGGGAGGGAGGTTTATTGAAGCTTTCTTT
-,TRBJ2-5,TRBV11-3,CASSVGADTGTETQYF,TGTGCCAGCAGCGTAGGGGCGGACACAGGGACCGAGACCCAGTACTTC
-,TRBJ1-1,TRBV12-5,CASGLGGLGEAFF,TGTGCTAGTGGTTTAGGGGGATTGGGTGAAGCTTTCTTT
-,TRBJ1-1,TRBV2,CASMNEMNTEAFF,TGTGCCAGCATGAATGAAATGAACACTGAAGCTTTCTTT
-,TRBJ2-6,TRBV4-3,CASSPVPTSGANVLTF,TGCGCCAGCAGCCCAGTCCCCACCTCTGGGGCCAACGTCCTGACTTTC
-,TRBJ1-1,TRBV7-9,CASSRAPEAFF,TGTGCCAGCAGTCGTGCACCTGAAGCTTTCTTT
-,TRBJ1-6,TRBV28,CASVSGMDNSPLHF,TGTGCCAGCGTCTCGGGGATGGATAATTCACCCCTCCACTTT